This is a list of T cell receptor beta chains from one sample in a study of T cells in localized non-small cell lung cancer. Profiling relied on immunoSEQ multiplex PCR, and the TCRdb table lists in-frame clones only, not all of them. This table holds around 43,000 clones, about 87% found once. This sample comprised peripheral blood, obtained before any cancer treatment. The source is a man between 18 and 49 years old with stage I lung adenocarcinoma. Both conserved end residues are part of each CDR3.

cdr3_aa v_call cdr3_length j_call
CASSPTPSGPGNTIYF TRBV18 16 TRBJ1-3
CASSTSYHEQYF TRBV7-8 12 TRBJ2-7
CAWSKDYEQYF TRBV30 11 TRBJ2-7
CASSLAPDRSGNTIYF TRBV5-1 16 TRBJ1-3
CASSFTGGNQPQHF TRBV27 14 TRBJ1-5
CASTSWAQDIQYF TRBV11-2 13 TRBJ2-4
CASSESAGGPYEQYF TRBV6-1 15 TRBJ2-7
CASSQGGDGETQYF TRBV14 14 TRBJ2-5
CASSLVGNEKLFF TRBV6-1 13 TRBJ1-4
CASSLQGTEAFF TRBV5-5 12 TRBJ1-1
CASSLGPTFGWDTDTQYF TRBV7-9 18 TRBJ2-3
CASSLSANRYGYTF TRBV28 14 TRBJ1-2
CASSQDLAGGVTDTQYF TRBV4-3 17 TRBJ2-3
CASSLEGRIYEQYF TRBV27 14 TRBJ2-7
CASSTEGLAGGSDTQYF TRBV4-1 17 TRBJ2-3
CASSLGPGTDEQFF TRBV7-7 14 TRBJ2-1
CASSQDRAGGKNIQYF TRBV4-3 16 TRBJ2-4
CAISCVGMNTEAFF TRBV6-7 14 TRBJ1-1
CASSLRTGNTGELFF TRBV7-3 15 TRBJ2-2
CASSQQGPEAFF TRBV2 12 TRBJ1-1
CASSGPGQNNSPLHF TRBV9 15 TRBJ1-6
CASSLVGQGNTEAFF TRBV5-1 15 TRBJ1-1
CSVEDPLASSYNEQFF TRBV29-1 16 TRBJ2-1
CAWSLKGKTGGYTF TRBV30 14 TRBJ1-2
CASSLRGGGNTEAFF TRBV7-3 15 TRBJ1-1
CAWIPGRPNTEAFF TRBV30 14 TRBJ1-1
CASSPVRGDGYTF TRBV7-8 13 TRBJ1-2
CASSLLTDNSPLHF TRBV7-2 14 TRBJ1-6
CASSVPGGTGELFF TRBV9 14 TRBJ2-2
CASSQASNTEAFF TRBV4-2 13 TRBJ1-1
CASSPLRGADYGYTF TRBV18 15 TRBJ1-2
CASSYSGDSNYGYTF TRBV6-5 15 TRBJ1-2
CASMRGSGTGELFF TRBV19 14 TRBJ2-2
CASSIAPGRPQYF TRBV19 13 TRBJ2-3
CASRGTGDQPQHF TRBV2 13 TRBJ1-5
CATSRDRDIRDYGYTF TRBV15 16 TRBJ1-2
CASSLEEGGRSSGNTIYF TRBV7-8 18 TRBJ1-3
CASSLEPTGRSTEAFF TRBV7-2 16 TRBJ1-1
CASSLNYNEKLFF TRBV27 13 TRBJ1-4
CASSPRLAGGYYEQFF TRBV11-2 16 TRBJ2-1
CASSSAAVTGAYEQYF TRBV19 16 TRBJ2-7
CASRWRTVYYEQYF TRBV2 14 TRBJ2-7
CATAGGPGSNQPQHF TRBV15 15 TRBJ1-5
CASSPDQTGELFF TRBV18 13 TRBJ2-2
CASSVGPSGGSLEQFF TRBV9 16 TRBJ2-1
CASSQDWGVNRNSNQPQHF TRBV4-1 19 TRBJ1-5
CAISDTGWQPQHF TRBV10-3 13 TRBJ1-5
CASSLGASSTDTQYF TRBV7-6 15 TRBJ2-3
CASSDRSNTEAFF TRBV6-4 13 TRBJ1-1
CASSFLKGPNTGELFF TRBV7-2 16 TRBJ2-2
CASSLRSGTADGYTF TRBV7-2 15 TRBJ1-2